What follows are 31 T cell receptor beta chains derived from one specimen sequenced in a study of vaccination effects on CD4 cells after COVID-19. The repertoire was sequenced with immunoSEQ multiplex PCR; TCRdb's copy has only in-frame clones and lacks some. The repertoire holds approximately 50,000 clones, with 75% to 80% as singletons. These receptors' targets are unknown. When around 9 days of culture had elapsed, CD4+ T cells were isolated. The material sequenced was CD4+ T cells from PBMCs cultured without peptide, taken before COVID-19 vaccination. These receptors all come from a human donor who had a prior SARS-CoV-2 infection.

The chain joins TRBV3-1 (or the pseudogene TRBV3-2) to TRBJ1-1, with D uncertain. Per the germline V gene, CDR1 is LGHDT and CDR2 is YNNKEL (reference sequence). The CDR3 runs to 14 residues. The V end was cut by 5 bases, the J end by 1 base, with 11 bases between. CDR3 in amino acids: CASSEEAANTEAFF. CDR3 nucleotides: TGTGCCAGCAGCGAGGAGGCTGCGAACACTGAAGCTTTCTTT.

This clone has only a few counts. J is TRBJ2-5 and V is TRBV5-4; unclear D gene. Between the trimmed V and J ends, which lost 3 bases and 3 bases, there was a span of 9 bases. This CDR3 has 13 residues. Germline V lookup: CDR1 SGHNT, CDR2 YYREEE (reference sequence). CDR3: CASSSKVEETQYF. CDR3 nucleotides: TGTGCCAGCAGCTCAAAGGTGGAAGAGACCCAGTACTTC.

The CDR3 region is CSATPAGGLYF. The DNA for the CDR3 is TGCAGTGCCACCCCGGCCGGAGGTCTGTATTTT. The chain employs TRBV20-1 and TRBJ2-3; a weak D match, TRBD2 (5 bases). Trimming removed 6 bases at V and 14 bases at J, with 18 bases between. Germline V CDR1 and CDR2: DFQATT, SNEGSKA (reference sequence). This CDR3 region has 11 residues.

The chain couples TRBV13 to TRBJ2-6; D unclear. Trimming stripped 2 bases from V and 1 base from J, with 0 bases between. Germline CDR1 reads PRHDT; CDR2 reads FYEKMQ (reference sequence). This CDR3 is 13 amino acids long. This CDR3 is CASSLSGANVLTF. The CDR3 DNA follows: TGTGCCAGCAGCTTATCTGGGGCCAACGTCCTGACTTTC.

The chain has TRBV9 and TRBJ1-4; D is perhaps TRBD1 (5 bases). Trimming shortened V by 3 bases and J by 6 bases, and 15 bases separated the two germline ends. The germline V gene encodes CDR1 SGDLS and CDR2 YYNGEE. The CDR3 runs to 15 residues. CDR3 region: CASSAQAGGDEKLFF. DNA of the CDR3: TGTGCCAGCAGCGCTCAAGCCGGAGGGGATGAAAAACTGTTTTTT.

The rearrangement joins TRBV19 to TRBJ1-6, with a weak D call TRBD1 (6 bases). The CDR3 has 16 residues. Germline assignment: CDR1 LNHDA and CDR2 SQIVND (reference sequence). Trimming left V 3 bases short and J 0 bases short, with 9 bases between. The CDR3 DNA is TGTGCCAGTAGTATCTGGGGGCCCTCCTATAATTCACCCCTCCACTTT. This codes for CASSIWGPSYNSPLHF.

V gene TRBV6-1 combines with J gene TRBJ1-3; D gene unclear. The V end lost 2 bases, the J end lost 0 bases, and 11 bases lay between the germline ends. The CDR3 has 16 residues. The germline CDR1 and CDR2 sequences are MNHNS and SASEGT. CDR3 DNA: TGTGCCAGCAGTGAACCAGGCATAAGCTCTGGAAACACCATATATTTT. Translation: CASSEPGISSGNTIYF.

This clone has a handful of counts. This rearrangement joins TRBV3-1 (or the pseudogene TRBV3-2) to TRBJ2-1; tentatively, D is TRBD2 (5 bases). CDR3 length: 15 amino acids. Germline assignment: CDR1 LGHDT and CDR2 YNNKEL (reference sequence). Trimming cost V 2 bases and J 5 bases, with 13 bases left between them. Here the CDR3 DNA reads TGTGCCAGCAGCCAACCCGGGAATTCCCACAATGAGCAGTTCTTC. As protein: CASSQPGNSHNEQFF.

The gene calls are TRBV5-1 and TRBJ2-7; 7 bases line up with TRBD1. The junction had 12 bases not matched to a gene; V was cut back by 5 bases and J by 4 bases. CDR3 size: 15 residues. Germline-derived CDR1 and CDR2 are SGHRS and YFSETQ. The CDR3 nucleotides are TGCGCCAGCAGACCTAATCGGGACAGATTATACGAGCAGTACTTC. Its protein product is CASRPNRDRLYEQYF.

CDR3 coding DNA: TGCAGCGTTGAAGAAGGTCGGGGGAGCTCCTACAATGAGCAGTTCTTC. Encoded protein: CSVEEGRGSSYNEQFF. V is TRBV29-1 and J is TRBJ2-1; weak D call: TRBD2 (6 bases). CDR3 size: 16 residues. V dropped 0 bases and J dropped 0 bases, with 12 bases sitting between them. CDR1 is SQVTM and CDR2 is ANQGSEA in the germline V gene.

This chain links TRBV19 with TRBJ1-1; TRBD1 matches 7 bases. The V gene's germline CDR1 is LNHDA and CDR2 SQIVND (reference sequence). The CDR3 runs 13 residues. The J segment lost 3 bases and the V segment lost 4 bases, leaving 2 bases of the junction unmatched. CDR3 loop: CASSRGQYTEAFF. DNA of the CDR3: TGTGCCAGTAGTAGGGGACAGTACACTGAAGCTTTCTTT.

The genes are TRBV4-2 and TRBJ1-6; a weak D match, TRBD1 (6 bases). The CDR3 contains 15 residues. Germline loops: CDR1 LGHNA, CDR2 YNFKEQ. The V gene lost 4 bases and the J gene lost 1 base, with 8 bases spanning the gap. The chain's CDR3 is CASSPGQSYNSPLHF. CDR3 in DNA: TGTGCCAGCAGCCCTGGACAGTCCTATAATTCACCCCTCCACTTT.

V and J are TRBV7-9 and TRBJ1-1; D is ambiguous. The V gene's germline CDR1 is SEHNR and CDR2 FQNEAQ (reference sequence). Trimming removed 2 bases at V and 1 base at J, with 8 bases between. The CDR3 contains 14 residues. The CDR3 region has the DNA TGTGCCAGCAGCTTACGGCAACAGAACACTGAAGCTTTCTTT. Translated, it gives CASSLRQQNTEAFF.

This clone has more than one count but fewer than ten. This chain uses TRBV23-1 with TRBJ1-3; D ambiguous. TRBV23-1 is classed as an ORF, of uncertain function. The CDR3 covers 13 residues. Trimming took off 9 bases at V and 5 bases at J, with 14 bases between the two ends. For the CDR3, the DNA is TGCGCCAGAGCCCAAAAAGACAGAAACACCATATATTTT. Residues: CARAQKDRNTIYF.

The rearrangement links TRBV6-5 to TRBJ1-2; 10 bases line up with TRBD1. Germline trimming cut 7 bases from V and 4 bases from J; bases unmatched to any gene: 3. Germline V gene data show CDR1 as MNHEY and CDR2 as SVGAGI. The CDR3 loop spans 13 amino acids. CDR3 in DNA: TGTGCCAGCACCCGACAGGGGGCCTATGGCTACACCTTC. This codes for CASTRQGAYGYTF.

The chain combines TRBV5-4 with TRBJ2-5; no clear D. Trimming shortened V by 1 base and J by 2 bases, and 6 bases separated the two germline ends. CDR3 size: 13 residues. From germline, CDR1 is SGHNT and CDR2 YYREEE (reference sequence). This chain's CDR3 is CASSLSVQETQYF. CDR3 sequence (DNA): TGTGCCAGCAGCTTGTCAGTTCAAGAGACCCAGTACTTC.

This clone was seen only a few times. The chain combines TRBV2 with TRBJ2-7; 7 bases line up with TRBD1. The germline V gene encodes CDR1 SNHLY and CDR2 FYNNEI. The CDR3 is 17 amino acids. V shed 1 base and J 6 bases; nucleotides not matched to a gene: 15. Here the CDR3 DNA reads TGTGCCAGCAGTGAAGTCAAGGCGAGTAGGGGGCGGGTCGAGCAGTACTTC. It codes for CASSEVKASRGRVEQYF.

The chain has TRBV5-5 and TRBJ1-4, with 8 bases lining up with TRBD1. With V trimmed by 2 bases and J by 10 bases, 10 bases remained unmatched. CDR1 SGHKS and CDR2 YYEKEE come from the germline V gene (reference sequence). This CDR3 has 15 residues. CDR3 DNA: TGTGCCAGCAGCTTTTCTGGGACAGGCCTGACAAAACTGTTTTTT. As protein: CASSFSGTGLTKLFF.

The J gene is TRBJ2-1, the V gene TRBV27, with a possible D match to TRBD1 (5 bases). The CDR3 spans 13 residues. The V end was cut by 3 bases, the J end by 9 bases, with 12 bases between. The germline V gene has CDR1 MNHEY and CDR2 SMNVEV (reference sequence). The CDR3 loop reads CASSFNGHGEQFF. The CDR3 DNA is TGTGCCAGCAGTTTTAATGGACACGGTGAGCAGTTCTTC.

The V and J genes are TRBV9 and TRBJ1-2, with no clear D. The CDR3 has 14 amino acids. Trimming removed 3 bases from V and 5 bases from J, with 14 bases in between. The germline V gene encodes CDR1 SGDLS and CDR2 YYNGEE. The CDR3 nucleotides are TGTGCCAGCAGCGCCACCTCCCTTTATTATGGCTACACCTTC. Translated: CASSATSLYYGYTF.

The V call is TRBV24-1, the J call TRBJ2-1, with D maybe TRBD1 (6 bases). This CDR3 is 14 amino acids long. CDR1 and CDR2 from the germline V gene are KGHDR and SFDVKD. Trimming removed 1 base at V and 8 bases at J, with 11 bases between. The CDR3 reads CATSDFNRAYEQFF. The CDR3 DNA follows: TGTGCCACCAGTGATTTTAACAGGGCCTATGAGCAGTTCTTC.

J is TRBJ2-3 and V is TRBV7-9; either TRBD1 or TRBD2 may supply D (5 bases each). The germline CDR1 and CDR2 sequences are SEHNR and FQNEAQ (reference sequence). This CDR3 region has 17 residues. Deletions cut 4 bases from V and 2 bases from J, with 19 bases between. The CDR3 here is CASSSTIGQDYTDTQYF. CDR3 bases: TGTGCCAGCAGCTCCACCATAGGACAAGACTACACAGATACGCAGTATTTT.

This chain connects TRBV6-1 to TRBJ1-2, with D possibly being TRBD1 (5 bases). With 3 bases removed from V and 7 bases from J, the gap between germline ends came to 21 bases. The CDR3 runs to 16 residues. Germline CDR1 reads MNHNS; CDR2 reads SASEGT. CDR3 in DNA: TGTGCCAGCAGTGATTATCCGGGACGGATTGACGGTGGCTACACCTTC. This codes for CASSDYPGRIDGGYTF.

The chain has TRBV6-6 and TRBJ2-1; D possibly corresponds to TRBD1 (5 bases). Trimming took off 4 bases at V and 15 bases at J, with 13 bases between the two ends. CDR1 is MNHNY and CDR2 is SVGAGI in the germline V gene (reference sequence). CDR3 length: 11 residues. In nucleotides, the CDR3 is TGTGCCAGCAGTTCGTCAGGGTTGCGGTTCTTC. Translating gives CASSSSGLRFF.

The V gene is TRBV6-5, the J gene TRBJ1-3; D ambiguous. Germline CDR1 is MNHEY and CDR2 is SVGAGI. Deletions cut 5 bases from V and 0 bases from J, with 5 bases between. The length of the CDR3 is 13 residues. The CDR3 DNA reads TGTGCCAGCAGTACGAGCTCTGGAAACACCATATATTTT. It encodes CASSTSSGNTIYF.

The chain combines TRBV21-1 with TRBJ1-4; TRBD1 is the table's D call and was not checked against the DNA. TRBV21-1 is assigned pseudogene status. The CDR3 has 15 residues. The CDR3 spells CASSKGGGTNEKLFF. CDR3 nucleotide sequence: TGTGCCAGCAGCAAAGGAGGGGGAACTAATGAAAAACTGTTTTTT.

V and J are TRBV3-1 (or the pseudogene TRBV3-2) and TRBJ2-4; D is perhaps TRBD1 or TRBD2 (5 bases each). V was clipped by 0 bases and J by 6 bases, with 9 bases between them. The CDR3 totals 14 residues. CDR1 and CDR2 (germline): LGHDT, YNNKEL (reference sequence). In DNA form, the CDR3 reads TGTGCCAGCAGCCAAGAGGGACGGGGAAACATTCAGTACTTC. This sequence encodes CASSQEGRGNIQYF.

This chain joins TRBV4-2 and TRBJ2-3; maybe TRBD2 (5 bases). Germline lookup yields CDR1 LGHNA and CDR2 YNFKEQ. The V end was cut by 1 base, the J end by 3 bases, with 11 bases between. CDR3 length: 15 residues. The CDR3 DNA reads TGTGCCAGCAGCCAAGTCTCGGAGGTTACAGATACGCAGTATTTT. It codes for CASSQVSEVTDTQYF.

The J gene is TRBJ1-1, the V gene TRBV5-1; D is unclear. V lost 0 bases and J 5 bases, leaving 11 bases between the germline ends. Germline V CDR1 and CDR2: SGHRS, YFSETQ. The CDR3 is 14 amino acids. CDR3 nucleotide sequence: TGCGCCAGCAGCTTGGTTCAGCGGGCTACTGAAGCTTTCTTT. Its translation is CASSLVQRATEAFF.

The V call is TRBV6-5, the J call TRBJ2-4, with D possibly being TRBD1 (6 bases). This CDR3 is built from 15 residues. Trimming took 5 bases from V and 0 from J, leaving 11 bases between them. Germline CDR1 MNHEY, CDR2 SVGAGI. The CDR3 coding sequence is TGTGCCAGCAGTCCGGACAGAGTAGCCAAAAACATTCAGTACTTC. This translates into CASSPDRVAKNIQYF.

The rearrangement uses TRBV11-2 and TRBJ1-2; unclear D gene. This CDR3 has 15 amino acids. Per germline, CDR1 SGHAT and CDR2 FQNNGV. Trimming removed 1 base at V and 4 bases at J, with 13 bases between. CDR3 nucleotides: TGTGCCAGCAGCTTAGGGCAGCTAAGACCCTATGGCTACACCTTC. Translating it yields CASSLGQLRPYGYTF. The full variable domain, with the rest looked up from reference TRBV11-2 and TRBJ1-2, is EAGVAQSPRYKIIEKRQSVAFWCNPISGHATLYWYQQILGQGPKLLIQFQNNGVVDDSQLPKDRFSAERLKGVDSTLKIQPAKLEDSAVYLCASSLGQLRPYGYTFGSGTRLTVV.